These 21 T cell receptor beta chains came from one sample sequenced in a study of blood T cell repertoires in COVID-19. Profiled with immunoSEQ multiplex PCR; TCRdb holds only in-frame clones, not every one. Among under 250,000 clones, roughly 85% were seen once, and the ten largest hold approximately 8.6%. Sequences were obtained from PBMCs or T cells enriched from blood (not recorded which). All receptors come from a woman in her fifties or sixties with acute COVID-19.

The V gene is TRBV10-3, the J gene TRBJ2-2; D is possibly TRBD2 (7 bases). Germline assignment: CDR1 ENHRY and CDR2 SYGVKD. Trimming took off 4 bases at V and 3 bases at J, with 12 bases between the two ends. The CDR3 sequence is 15 residues long. The CDR3 protein is CAISGGGGDTGELFF. The CDR3 coding sequence is TGTGCCATCAGTGGAGGGGGAGGGGACACCGGGGAGCTGTTTTTT.

The chain links TRBV3-1 (or the pseudogene TRBV3-2) to TRBJ1-4; D is possibly TRBD1 (6 bases). V lost 4 bases and J lost 7, with 13 bases in between. The CDR3 is made up of 14 amino acids. Germline V gene sequence: CDR1 LGHDT, CDR2 YNNKEL (reference sequence). CDR3 protein: CASSPQGMGEKLFF. The DNA for the CDR3 is TGTGCCAGCAGCCCACAGGGCATGGGTGAAAAACTGTTTTTT.

The chain combines TRBV27 with TRBJ1-2; 7 bases agree with TRBD1. This CDR3 spans 13 amino acids. J was trimmed by 7 bases and V by 6 bases; bases with no gene match: 8. Germline CDR1 and CDR2: MNHEY and SMNVEV (reference sequence). The CDR3 nucleotides are TGTGCCAGCAGGGTTACAGGGGCTAGTGGCTACACCTTC. This codes for CASRVTGASGYTF.

The chain has TRBV7-2 and TRBJ2-3; 7 bases fit TRBD1. The CDR3 is made up of 14 amino acids. Germline V CDR1 and CDR2: SGHTA, FQGNSA. V gave up 7 bases and J gave up 3 bases; unmatched junction bases: 7. CDR3 in DNA: TGTGCCAGCACCCAGAGGGGGCCTACAGATACGCAGTATTTT. Encoded protein: CASTQRGPTDTQYF.

The gene calls are TRBV7-2 and TRBJ2-5; tentatively, D is TRBD2 (7 bases). Germline V gene sequence: CDR1 SGHTA, CDR2 FQGNSA. V was pared by 5 bases and J by 4 bases, with 17 bases between. The CDR3 is made up of 15 amino acids. CDR3 loop: CASSLWGGATETQYF. The CDR3 DNA sequence: TGTGCCAGCAGCCTCTGGGGGGGGGCCACAGAGACCCAGTACTTC.

The CDR3 loop is CASGFANGQARSNYGYTF. The CDR3, as DNA: TGTGCTAGTGGTTTTGCTAACGGACAGGCCCGCTCTAACTATGGCTACACCTTC. This sequence joins TRBV12-5 and TRBJ1-2; 7 bases agree with TRBD1. Germline CDR1 LGHNT, CDR2 FRNRAP. The CDR3 has 18 amino acids. Losses at the gene ends were 3 bases for V and 0 bases for J; bases not matched to a gene: 13.

This chain uses TRBV19 with TRBJ1-1; tentatively, D is TRBD1 (5 bases). Germline-derived CDR1 and CDR2 are LNHDA and SQIVND (reference sequence). The CDR3 spans 15 residues. Trimming left V 3 bases short and J 1 base short, with 12 bases between. The DNA for the CDR3 is TGTGCCAGTAGTATTCTGGGGCCGAGGAACACTGAAGCTTTCTTT. It encodes CASSILGPRNTEAFF.

This rearrangement joins TRBV19 to TRBJ1-5; D is possibly TRBD1 (5 bases). The CDR3 has 17 amino acids. CDR1 is LNHDA and CDR2 is SQIVND in the germline V gene (reference sequence). V lost 7 bases and J lost 2, with 21 bases in between. CDR3 loop: CASMAREVFAGNQPQHF. The CDR3 nucleotides are TGTGCCAGTATGGCCAGGGAAGTTTTCGCGGGCAATCAGCCCCAGCATTTT.

The V and J genes are TRBV9 and TRBJ1-2; D unclear. The CDR3 length is 15 residues. Germline CDR1 is SGDLS and CDR2 is YYNGEE. V was cut by 1 base and J by 7 bases, with 17 bases left in between. The CDR3 here is CASSVTADKGGGYTF. The CDR3 coding sequence is TGTGCCAGCAGCGTAACCGCCGACAAGGGAGGTGGCTACACCTTC.

The genes are TRBV7-9 and TRBJ1-2; D not resolved. Germline loops: CDR1 SEHNR, CDR2 FQNEAQ (reference sequence). The CDR3 length is 12 residues. Trimming shortened V by 1 base and J by 8 bases, and 8 bases separated the two germline ends. This CDR3 reads CASSLVWQGYTF. Written as DNA, the CDR3 is TGTGCCAGCAGCTTAGTCTGGCAGGGCTACACCTTC.

V usage is TRBV9 and J usage is TRBJ2-5; a possible D gene is TRBD1 (7 bases). The germline gives CDR1 SGDLS, CDR2 YYNGEE. The V end lost 0 bases, the J end lost 4 bases, and 16 bases lay between the germline ends. The CDR3 length is 16 residues. The CDR3, as DNA: TGTGCCAGCAGCGTAGACCAGGGGGGTGGTGGAGAGACCCAGTACTTC. Translated, it gives CASSVDQGGGGETQYF. Variable domain in full (rest from reference TRBV9 and TRBJ2-5): DSGVTQTPKHLITATGQRVTLRCSPRSGDLSVYWYQQSLDQGLQFLIQYYNGEERAKGNILERFSAQQFPDLHSELNLSSLELGDSALYFCASSVDQGGGGETQYFGPGTRLLVL.

The rearrangement uses TRBV2 and TRBJ1-4; TRBD1 matches at 11 bases. CDR1 SNHLY and CDR2 FYNNEI come from the germline V gene. After removal of 3 bases from V and 8 bases from J, the junction contained 2 bases not matched to a gene. The CDR3 runs 14 residues. In nucleotides, the CDR3 is TGTGCCAGCAGTGAGTGGACAGGGGGCGAAAAACTGTTTTTT. It is translated as CASSEWTGGEKLFF.

The chain combines TRBV14 with TRBJ1-1; perhaps TRBD1 as D (6 bases). The V gene lost 4 bases and the J gene lost 6 bases, with 12 bases spanning the gap. CDR1 is SGHDN and CDR2 is FVKESK in the germline V gene. This CDR3 region has 13 residues. This CDR3 is CASSRMTGAEAFF. The CDR3 nucleotides read TGTGCCAGCAGCCGAATGACAGGCGCTGAAGCTTTCTTT. The full variable domain, completed using reference TRBV14 and TRBJ1-1, is EAGVTQFPSHSVIEKGQTVTLRCDPISGHDNLYWYRRVMGKEIKFLLHFVKESKQDESGMPNNRFLAERTGGTYSTLKVQPAELEDSGVYFCASSRMTGAEAFFGQGTRLTVV.

This clone was seen only once. This chain connects TRBV7-2 to TRBJ2-7; unclear D gene. Germline-derived CDR1 and CDR2 are SGHTA and FQGNSA. Trimming removed 5 bases from V and 5 bases from J, with 13 bases in between. This CDR3 is 13 amino acids long. CDR3 in DNA: TGTGCCAGCAGCCGGGTCCAGCTGCACGAGCAGTACTTC. Protein product: CASSRVQLHEQYF.

The V call is TRBV4-1, the J call TRBJ1-1, with 7 bases fitting TRBD1. V lost 3 bases and J lost 3; bases outside the gene matches: 13. The CDR3 sequence is 17 residues long. Looked up from germline, CDR1 is MGHRA and CDR2 is YSYEKL. In nucleotides, the CDR3 is TGCGCCAGCAGCCAGAGCGGGTCATCCAGGGGGGACACTGAAGCTTTCTTT. Its protein product is CASSQSGSSRGDTEAFF.

The V call is TRBV5-4, the J call TRBJ2-6; 8 nucleotides align to TRBD2. Germline V gene sequence: CDR1 SGHNT, CDR2 YYREEE (reference sequence). The CDR3 length is 17 residues. V dropped 0 bases and J dropped 2; count of bases not matched to a gene: 4. CDR3 in DNA: TGTGCCAGCAGCTTGGGCGGGGGGCAAGCTGGGGCCAACGTCCTGACTTTC. As protein: CASSLGGGQAGANVLTF.

The V and J genes are TRBV29-1 and TRBJ2-6; weak D call: TRBD1 (8 bases). The germline CDR1 and CDR2 sequences are SQVTM and ANQGSEA. The CDR3 is made up of 16 amino acids. V gave up 7 bases and J gave up 0 bases, with 16 bases separating them. In DNA form, the CDR3 reads TGCAGCGCCGGACAGGGACTAAACTCTGGGGCCAACGTCCTGACTTTC. It yields the protein CSAGQGLNSGANVLTF.

The chain joins TRBV2 to TRBJ1-4, with TRBD1 as a possible D gene (5 bases). This CDR3 region has 15 residues. The germline V gene has CDR1 SNHLY and CDR2 FYNNEI. The germline V and J ends were trimmed by 4 bases and 8 bases, with 17 bases remaining between them. In DNA, the CDR3 is TGTGCCAGCAGTGTAATGGGGGGTATCGGGGAAAAACTGTTTTTT. Its protein product is CASSVMGGIGEKLFF.

The CDR3 loop is CASSQGEPAGGWDTQYF. CDR3 sequence (DNA): TGTGCCAGCAGCCAAGGAGAGCCAGCGGGGGGCTGGGATACGCAGTATTTT. This chain connects TRBV3-1 (or the pseudogene TRBV3-2) to TRBJ2-3; 9 bases line up with TRBD2. In germline, CDR1 is LGHDT, CDR2 YNNKEL (reference sequence). V was pared by 1 base and J by 6 bases, with 11 bases of the junction left unmatched. The CDR3 runs 17 residues.

J is TRBJ2-6 and V is TRBV19; D is ambiguous. In germline, CDR1 is LNHDA, CDR2 SQIVND (reference sequence). V gave up 3 bases and J gave up 4 bases, with 10 bases separating them. This CDR3 region has 15 residues. CDR3 loop: CASSIIRFGANVLTF. CDR3 in DNA: TGTGCCAGTAGTATTATCAGATTCGGGGCCAACGTCCTGACTTTC.

The chain has TRBV10-3 and TRBJ1-6, with D maybe TRBD1 (5 bases). V was pared by 7 bases and J by 9 bases, with 19 bases between. Looked up from germline, CDR1 is ENHRY and CDR2 is SYGVKD. This CDR3 spans 15 amino acids. The CDR3 sequence: CAIKAGTAEGSPLHF. In nucleotides, the CDR3 is TGTGCCATCAAAGCAGGGACGGCGGAGGGTTCACCCCTCCACTTT.